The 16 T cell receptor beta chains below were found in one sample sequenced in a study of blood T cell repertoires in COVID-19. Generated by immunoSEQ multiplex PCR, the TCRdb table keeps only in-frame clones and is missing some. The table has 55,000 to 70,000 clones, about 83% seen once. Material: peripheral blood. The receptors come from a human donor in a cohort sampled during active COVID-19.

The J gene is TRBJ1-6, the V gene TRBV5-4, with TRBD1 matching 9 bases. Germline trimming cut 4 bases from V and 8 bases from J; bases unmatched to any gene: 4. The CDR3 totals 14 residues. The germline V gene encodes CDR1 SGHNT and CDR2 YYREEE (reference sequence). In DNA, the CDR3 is TGTGCCAGCAGCCCGGGACAGGGCTATTCACCCCTCCACTTT. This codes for CASSPGQGYSPLHF.

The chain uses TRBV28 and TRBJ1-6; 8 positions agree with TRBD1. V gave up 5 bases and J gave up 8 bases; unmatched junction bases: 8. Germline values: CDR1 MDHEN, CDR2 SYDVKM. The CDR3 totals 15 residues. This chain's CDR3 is CASSQPTGVDSPLHF. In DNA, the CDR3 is TGTGCCAGCAGTCAACCGACAGGGGTGGATTCACCCCTCCACTTT.

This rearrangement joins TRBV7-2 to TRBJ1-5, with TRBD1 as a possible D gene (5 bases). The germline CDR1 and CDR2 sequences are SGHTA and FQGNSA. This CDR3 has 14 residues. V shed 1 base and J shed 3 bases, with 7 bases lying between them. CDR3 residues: CASSLGQSNQPQHF. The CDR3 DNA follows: TGTGCCAGCAGCTTAGGACAGTCCAATCAGCCCCAGCATTTT.

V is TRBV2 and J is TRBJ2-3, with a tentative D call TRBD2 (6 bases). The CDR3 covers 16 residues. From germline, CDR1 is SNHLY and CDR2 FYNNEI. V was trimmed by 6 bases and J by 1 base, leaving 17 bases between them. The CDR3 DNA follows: TGTGCCAGCAGCTCGGGACTCACCGCAGGCACAGATACGCAGTATTTT. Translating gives CASSSGLTAGTDTQYF.

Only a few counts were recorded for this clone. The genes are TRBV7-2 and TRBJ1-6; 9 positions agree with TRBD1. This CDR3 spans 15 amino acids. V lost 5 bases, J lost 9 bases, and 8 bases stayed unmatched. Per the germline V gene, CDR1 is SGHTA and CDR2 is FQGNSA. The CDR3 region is CASSIGQGIFSPLHF. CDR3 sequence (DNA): TGTGCCAGCAGCATCGGACAGGGGATCTTTTCACCCCTCCACTTT.

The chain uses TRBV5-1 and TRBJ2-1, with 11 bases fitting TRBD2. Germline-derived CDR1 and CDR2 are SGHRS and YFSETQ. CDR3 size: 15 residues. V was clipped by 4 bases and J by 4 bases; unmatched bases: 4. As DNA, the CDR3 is TGCGCCAGCAGCCCTACTAGCGGGGGATACAATGAGCAGTTCTTC. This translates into CASSPTSGGYNEQFF.

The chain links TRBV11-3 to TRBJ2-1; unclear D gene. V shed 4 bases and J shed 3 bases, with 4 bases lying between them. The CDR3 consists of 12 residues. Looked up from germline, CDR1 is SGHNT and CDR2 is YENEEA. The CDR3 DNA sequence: TGTGCCAGCAGCTACAACTACAATGAGCAGTTCTTC. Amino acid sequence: CASSYNYNEQFF. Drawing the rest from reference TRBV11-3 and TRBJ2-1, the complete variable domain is EAGVVQSPRYKIIEKKQPVAFWCNPISGHNTLYWYLQNLGQGPELLIRYENEEAVDDSQLPKDRFSAERLKGVDSTLKIQPAELGDSAVYLCASSYNYNEQFFGPGTRLTVL.

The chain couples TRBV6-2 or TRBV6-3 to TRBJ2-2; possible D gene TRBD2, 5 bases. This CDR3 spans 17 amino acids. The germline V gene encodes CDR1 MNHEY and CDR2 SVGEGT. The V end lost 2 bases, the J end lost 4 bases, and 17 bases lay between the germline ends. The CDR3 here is CASSYGFRASPTGELFF. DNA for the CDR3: TGTGCCAGCAGTTACGGGTTCCGAGCTAGCCCCACCGGGGAGCTGTTTTTT.

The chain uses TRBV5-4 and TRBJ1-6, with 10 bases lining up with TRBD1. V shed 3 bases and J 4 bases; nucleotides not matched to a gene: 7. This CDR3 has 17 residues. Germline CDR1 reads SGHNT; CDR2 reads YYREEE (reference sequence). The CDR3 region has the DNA TGTGCCAGCAGCTCCGGACAGGGGGGCTTGTATAATTCACCCCTCCACTTT. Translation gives CASSSGQGGLYNSPLHF.

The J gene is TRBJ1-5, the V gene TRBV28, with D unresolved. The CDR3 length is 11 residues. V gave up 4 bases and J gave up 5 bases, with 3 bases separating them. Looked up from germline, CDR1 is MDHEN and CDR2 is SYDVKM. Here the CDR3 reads CASSSYQPQHF. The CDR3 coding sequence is TGTGCCAGCAGTTCATATCAGCCCCAGCATTTT.

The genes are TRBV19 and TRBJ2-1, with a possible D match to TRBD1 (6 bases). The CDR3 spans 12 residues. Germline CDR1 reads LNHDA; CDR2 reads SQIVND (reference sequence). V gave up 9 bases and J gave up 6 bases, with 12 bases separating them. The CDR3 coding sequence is TGTGCCAGCTCCAGGGGACCCAATGAGCAGTTCTTC. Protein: CASSRGPNEQFF.

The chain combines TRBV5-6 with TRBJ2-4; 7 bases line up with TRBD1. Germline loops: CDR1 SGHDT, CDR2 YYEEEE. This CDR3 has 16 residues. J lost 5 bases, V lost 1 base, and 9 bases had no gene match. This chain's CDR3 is CASSLIGQGVENIQYF. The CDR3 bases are TGTGCCAGCAGCTTGATCGGGCAGGGGGTCGAAAACATTCAGTACTTC.

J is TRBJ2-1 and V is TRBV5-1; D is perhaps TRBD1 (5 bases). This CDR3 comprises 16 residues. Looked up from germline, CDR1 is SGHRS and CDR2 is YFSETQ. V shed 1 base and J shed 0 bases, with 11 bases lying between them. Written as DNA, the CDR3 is TGCGCCAGCAGCTTGAAGGGGTTGGACTCCTACAATGAGCAGTTCTTC. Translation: CASSLKGLDSYNEQFF. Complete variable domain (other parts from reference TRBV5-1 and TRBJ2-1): KAGVTQTPRYLIKTRGQQVTLSCSPISGHRSVSWYQQTPGQGLQFLFEYFSETQRNKGNFPGRFSGRQFSNSRSEMNVSTLELGDSALYLCASSLKGLDSYNEQFFGPGTRLTVL.

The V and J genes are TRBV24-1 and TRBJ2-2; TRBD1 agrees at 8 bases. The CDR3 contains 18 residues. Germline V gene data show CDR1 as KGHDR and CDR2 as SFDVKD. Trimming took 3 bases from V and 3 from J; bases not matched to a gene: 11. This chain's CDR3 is CATSDAPWTGRHTGELFF. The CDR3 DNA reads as TGTGCCACCAGTGATGCCCCATGGACAGGGCGACACACCGGGGAGCTGTTTTTT.

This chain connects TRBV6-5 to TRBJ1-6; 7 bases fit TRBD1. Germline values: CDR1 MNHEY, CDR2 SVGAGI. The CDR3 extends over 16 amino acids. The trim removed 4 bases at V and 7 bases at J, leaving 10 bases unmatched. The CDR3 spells CASSFGTGARNSPLHF. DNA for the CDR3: TGTGCCAGCAGTTTTGGTACAGGGGCCCGCAATTCACCCCTCCACTTT.

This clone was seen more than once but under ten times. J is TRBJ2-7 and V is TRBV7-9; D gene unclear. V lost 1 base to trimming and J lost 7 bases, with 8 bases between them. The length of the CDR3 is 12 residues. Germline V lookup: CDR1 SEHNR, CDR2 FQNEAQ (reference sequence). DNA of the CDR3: TGTGCCAGCAGCTTAGACTTTGCGGAGCAGTACTTC. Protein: CASSLDFAEQYF.